The clone carrying this TCR beta chain was recorded at least ten times. What it binds is unknown. Time point: patch test 1, 2 weeks after DPC sensitization. Treatment specified: therapeutic diphenylcyclopropenone sensitization with weekly scalp DPC. Extraction of total RNA was performed on unfractionated whole blood. One entry per CDR3 protein results from TCRdb running MiXCR on the RACE reads. The data show nearly 350,000 distinct CDR3 sequences, 5.5% to 8% seen once. This CDR3 has 16 amino acids. Germline V CDR1 and CDR2: SGHTA, FQGNSA. V was pared by 5 bases and J by 7 bases, with 21 bases between. This entry belongs to a study of human T cells and chemical hapten exposure. Study-level findings and limits: Positive correlation was observed between PT1 expanded TCR counts and patch test score.

The chain uses TRBV7-2 and TRBJ1-5; maybe TRBD1 (5 bases). This sequence was found in a woman aged 18-29 years with alopecia areata. Some clones in this sample may be carry-over from other donors' samples. The sample here was whole blood, taken in connection with sensitization to the hapten diphenylcyclopropenone (DPC). This CDR3 reads CASSPLTVPRGQPQHF. For the CDR3, the DNA is TGTGCCAGCAGCCCACTTACAGTACCCCGGGGGCAGCCCCAGCATTTT.